The clone carrying this T cell receptor (beta chain) was recorded at least ten times. No antigen is known for it. This CDR3 has 17 residues. Trimming cost V 4 bases and J 4 bases; bases outside gene matches: 9. Germline CDR1 is SGDLS and CDR2 is YYNGEE. The sample is drawn from a study of identical twins. Each CDR3 protein gets one entry after TCRdb re-called the 5' RACE reads with MiXCR. The table has roughly 630,000 distinct CDR3 sequences, about 7% seen once. Study-wide results and limits: Out-of-frame alpha sequences common to twins were enriched for low generation probability.

The sample was also reused in another study, on yellow fever vaccine responses in identical twins. In that study: Vaccine-induced T cell responses in twins were reportedly observed to appear partly convergent, partly personalized.

The origin of this receptor is a woman aged 18-30 years in good health. Sequenced material: PBMCs. V is TRBV9 and J is TRBJ2-1, with 12 bases aligning to TRBD2. CDR3 sequence reads: CASSTYTGLAGYNEQFF. Written as DNA, the CDR3 is TGTGCCAGCAGCACCTACACCGGACTAGCGGGATACAATGAGCAGTTCTTC.